The rows below give T cell receptor beta chains drawn from one sample of a study of cytomegalovirus exposure and HLA in healthy donors. Clones were read by immunoSEQ multiplex PCR, and TCRdb kept only the in-frame ones, dropping some. This table has about 120,000 clones, over 70% appearing once. Sequencing used PBMCs. The receptors stem from a woman aged 40 to 50 in good health and CMV-seropositive. Each CDR3 is given with its conserved first and last residue.

J: TRBJ2-2; V: TRBV4-1; CDR3: CASSQDKRGELFF
J: TRBJ2-7; V: TRBV5-4; CDR3: CASSLGGAGGSYEQYF
J: TRBJ2-4; V: TRBV29-1; CDR3: CSVVLAGVGNIQYF
J: TRBJ2-6; V: TRBV4-3; CDR3: CASSQEDSGSGANVLTF
J: TRBJ1-5; V: TRBV6-5; CDR3: CASKRDSALDQPQHF
J: TRBJ2-2; V: TRBV7-8; CDR3: CASSQGYTGELFF
J: TRBJ1-3; V: TRBV6-5; CDR3: CASSYSRSFGNTIYF
J: TRBJ1-1; V: TRBV10-3; CDR3: CAISGQGGAEAFF
J: TRBJ1-2; V: TRBV4-3; CDR3: CASSQDGDSNYGYTF
J: TRBJ1-1; V: TRBV2; CDR3: CASTWRRNTEAFF
J: TRBJ2-5; V: TRBV5-1; CDR3: CASSLGKGPSTYQETQYF
J: TRBJ2-7; V: TRBV6-1; CDR3: CASSGGTGTYEQYF
J: TRBJ2-7; V: TRBV11-3; CDR3: CASSLGLAGEQYF
J: TRBJ1-6; V: TRBV30; CDR3: CAWSLSSYNSPLHF
J: TRBJ1-1; V: TRBV19; CDR3: CASSPSFTEAFF
J: TRBJ1-2; V: TRBV2; CDR3: CASSEQGAHGYTF
J: TRBJ2-1; V: TRBV14; CDR3: CASSPFSGYNEQFF
J: TRBJ1-2; V: TRBV4-3; CDR3: CASSQDRTGIIYGYTF
J: TRBJ2-7; V: TRBV6-5; CDR3: CASSNFYEQYF
J: TRBJ1-2; V: TRBV30; CDR3: CAWSPGQGWARYTF
J: TRBJ2-7; V: TRBV13; CDR3: CASSSPQTGAYEQYF
J: TRBJ1-5; V: TRBV6-5; CDR3: CASSYSAQGSQPQHF
J: TRBJ2-5; V: TRBV27; CDR3: CASSLYRPSGGETQYF